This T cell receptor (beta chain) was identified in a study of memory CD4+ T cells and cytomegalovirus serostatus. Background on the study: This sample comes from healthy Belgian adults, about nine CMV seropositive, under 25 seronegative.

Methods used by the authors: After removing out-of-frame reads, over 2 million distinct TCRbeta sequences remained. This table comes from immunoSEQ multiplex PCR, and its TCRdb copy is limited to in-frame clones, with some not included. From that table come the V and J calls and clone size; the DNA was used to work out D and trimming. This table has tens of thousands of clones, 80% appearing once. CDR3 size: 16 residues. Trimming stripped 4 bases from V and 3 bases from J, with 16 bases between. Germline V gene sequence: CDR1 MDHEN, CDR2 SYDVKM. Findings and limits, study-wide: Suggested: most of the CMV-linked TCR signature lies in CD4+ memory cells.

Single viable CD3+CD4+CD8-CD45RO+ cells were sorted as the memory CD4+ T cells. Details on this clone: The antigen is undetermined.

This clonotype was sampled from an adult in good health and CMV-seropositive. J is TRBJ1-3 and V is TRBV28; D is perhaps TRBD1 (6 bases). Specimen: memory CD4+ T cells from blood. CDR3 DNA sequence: TGTGCCAGCAGTTCTCCACAGGGAGGAGGTGGAAACACCATATATTTT. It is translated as CASSSPQGGGGNTIYF.